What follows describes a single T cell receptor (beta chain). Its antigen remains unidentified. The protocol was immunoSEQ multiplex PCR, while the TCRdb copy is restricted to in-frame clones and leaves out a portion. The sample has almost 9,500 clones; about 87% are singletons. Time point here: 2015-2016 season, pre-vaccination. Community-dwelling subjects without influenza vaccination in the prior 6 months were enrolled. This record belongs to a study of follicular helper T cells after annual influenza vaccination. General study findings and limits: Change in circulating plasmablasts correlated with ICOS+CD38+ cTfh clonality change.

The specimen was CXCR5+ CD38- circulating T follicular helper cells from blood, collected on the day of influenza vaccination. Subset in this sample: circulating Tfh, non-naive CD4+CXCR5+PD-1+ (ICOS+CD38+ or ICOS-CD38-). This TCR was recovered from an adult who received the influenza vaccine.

CDR3 protein: CASSLRRGIYNSPLHF. CDR3 bases: TGTGCCAGCAGCTTACGGCGGGGAATCTATAATTCACCCCTCCACTTT. The chain employs TRBV7-9 and TRBJ1-6; D unclear. The CDR3 runs 16 residues. Per the germline V gene, CDR1 is SEHNR and CDR2 is FQNEAQ (reference sequence). The V gene lost 2 bases and the J gene lost 3 bases, with 11 bases spanning the gap. The full variable domain, with the rest looked up from reference TRBV7-9 and TRBJ1-6, is DTGVSQNPRHKITKRGQNVTFRCDPISEHNRLYWYRQTLGQGPEFLTYFQNEAQLEKSRLLSDRFSAERPKGSFSTLEIQRTEQGDSAMYLCASSLRRGIYNSPLHFGNGTRLTVT.